The 15 T cell receptor beta chains below were found in one sample sequenced in a study of blood T cell repertoires in COVID-19. This table comes from immunoSEQ multiplex PCR, and its TCRdb copy is limited to in-frame clones, with some not included. The table shows 200,000 to 250,000 clones, with roughly 90% occurring only once. Specimen: peripheral blood. The receptors here all came from a woman aged 55-70 years with acute or convalescent COVID-19.

The rearrangement joins TRBV9 to TRBJ2-7; TRBD2 might be the D (6 bases). CDR1 and CDR2 (germline): SGDLS, YYNGEE. V was pared by 4 bases and J by 7 bases, with 18 bases between. The CDR3 is 14 amino acids. CDR3 nucleotide sequence: TGTGCCAGCAGCTCGGGACTTGATTTGGGTGAGCAGTACTTC. It encodes CASSSGLDLGEQYF.

J is TRBJ1-6 and V is TRBV19, with 10 positions matching TRBD1. Unmatched junction bases numbered 9, after V lost 3 bases and J lost 7 bases. Germline V gene data show CDR1 as LNHDA and CDR2 as SQIVND (reference sequence). This CDR3 has 17 residues. CDR3 residues: CASSIRPSDRGNSPLHF. CDR3 in DNA: TGTGCCAGTAGTATCCGGCCTTCGGACAGGGGGAATTCACCCCTCCACTTT.

This chain connects TRBV10-3 to TRBJ2-7, with a weak D call TRBD1 (5 bases). The CDR3 is made up of 14 amino acids. The germline V gene encodes CDR1 ENHRY and CDR2 SYGVKD. Between the trimmed V and J ends, which lost 4 bases and 1 base, there was a span of 11 bases. The CDR3 sequence: CAISGAGNSYEQYF. In DNA, the CDR3 is TGTGCCATCAGTGGGGCAGGGAATTCCTACGAGCAGTACTTC.

The V call is TRBV19, the J call TRBJ1-2; a weak D match, TRBD1 (6 bases). The germline V and J ends were trimmed by 1 base and 7 bases, with 13 bases remaining between them. This CDR3 contains 14 residues. CDR1 and CDR2 from the germline V gene are LNHDA and SQIVND (reference sequence). The CDR3 sequence: CASSIVTGLSGYTF. Here the CDR3 DNA reads TGTGCCAGTAGTATAGTGACAGGTCTATCTGGCTACACCTTC.

This chain uses TRBV20-1 with TRBJ1-2; D remains unclear. The ends were cut back, 3 bases at V and 8 bases at J, with 13 bases in the middle. The V gene's germline CDR1 is DFQATT and CDR2 SNEGSKA (reference sequence). This CDR3 is 12 amino acids long. CDR3 sequence reads: CSASPPVRGYTF. The CDR3 nucleotides are TGCAGTGCTAGTCCGCCAGTTCGCGGCTACACCTTC.

This clone was counted only a few times. This sequence joins TRBV6-5 and TRBJ2-7; 10 bases are a match to TRBD1. The V segment lost 4 bases and the J segment 2 bases; nucleotides outside the gene matches: 5. In germline, CDR1 is MNHEY, CDR2 SVGAGI. The CDR3 runs 15 residues. The CDR3 DNA reads as TGTGCCAGCAGTTTCACCGGGACAGGGGCCTACGAGCAGTACTTC. Translation: CASSFTGTGAYEQYF.

This chain joins TRBV15 and TRBJ2-2; TRBD1 might be the D (6 bases). The germline V gene has CDR1 LNHNV and CDR2 YYDKDF (reference sequence). Trimming stripped 3 bases from V and 7 bases from J, with 18 bases between. CDR3 size: 16 residues. The CDR3 here is CATSSSGAPASGELFF. Written as DNA, the CDR3 is TGTGCCACCAGCAGCTCAGGGGCCCCGGCGAGCGGGGAGCTGTTTTTT.

This clone was seen more than once but under ten times. V and J are TRBV3-1 (or the pseudogene TRBV3-2) and TRBJ2-7, with 7 bases matching TRBD2. CDR3 length: 15 residues. Germline CDR1 LGHDT, CDR2 YNNKEL (reference sequence). The trim removed 1 base at V and 7 bases at J, leaving 10 bases unmatched. The DNA of the CDR3 is TGTGCCAGCAGCCAAGGGACTAGAGCCGTGGGGGAGCAGTACTTC. It codes for CASSQGTRAVGEQYF.

The J gene is TRBJ1-1, the V gene TRBV19; 7 nucleotides agree with TRBD1. The trim removed 4 bases at V and 4 bases at J, leaving 6 bases unmatched. This CDR3 spans 14 amino acids. Germline V gene sequence: CDR1 LNHDA, CDR2 SQIVND (reference sequence). The CDR3 sequence: CASSKARDSTEAFF. The CDR3, as DNA: TGTGCCAGTAGTAAGGCCCGGGACAGCACTGAAGCTTTCTTT.

This chain connects TRBV7-2 to TRBJ2-3; D gene uncertain. Trimming stripped 5 bases from V and 4 bases from J, with 13 bases between. The CDR3 has 14 amino acids. Germline CDR1 reads SGHTA; CDR2 reads FQGNSA. In DNA, the CDR3 is TGTGCCAGCAGCCTAACCAGGTCAGCAGATACGCAGTATTTT. Translating gives CASSLTRSADTQYF. Full variable domain (outside the CDR3, taken from reference TRBV7-2 and TRBJ2-3): GAGVSQSPSNKVTEKGKDVELRCDPISGHTALYWYRQSLGQGLEFLIYFQGNSAPDKSGLPSDRFSAERTGGSVSTLTIQRTQQEDSAVYLCASSLTRSADTQYFGPGTRLTVL.

The gene calls are TRBV6-2 or TRBV6-3 and TRBJ2-7; D is possibly TRBD2 (6 bases). The CDR3 has 14 residues. CDR1 MNHEY and CDR2 SVGEGT come from the germline V gene. Between the trimmed V and J ends, which lost 6 bases and 6 bases, there was a span of 18 bases. The CDR3 loop reads CASSLQGVRGEQYF. The DNA for the CDR3 is TGTGCCAGCAGCCTCCAGGGCGTGCGGGGCGAGCAGTACTTC.

CDR3 DNA sequence: TGTGCCAGCAGCCCCAGACAGGGGAGCACAGATACGCAGTATTTT. Protein product: CASSPRQGSTDTQYF. The rearrangement joins TRBV11-3 to TRBJ2-3; 8 bases map to TRBD1. CDR3 length: 15 amino acids. CDR1 is SGHNT, CDR2 YENEEA, per germline. After removal of 5 bases from V and 0 bases from J, the junction contained 4 bases not matched to a gene.

J is TRBJ1-1 and V is TRBV27; 7 nucleotides line up with TRBD1. With V trimmed by 5 bases and J by 11 bases, 11 bases remained unmatched. Germline V gene lookup returns CDR1 MNHEY and CDR2 SMNVEV (reference sequence). The CDR3 is 13 amino acids. CDR3 loop: CASSTKEGARAFF. Here the CDR3 DNA reads TGTGCCAGCAGTACCAAAGAGGGGGCGAGGGCTTTCTTT.

V and J are TRBV7-9 and TRBJ1-4; TRBD1 agrees at 11 bases. The CDR3 runs 16 residues. V lost 4 bases and J lost 7; bases outside the gene matches: 8. Germline loops: CDR1 SEHNR, CDR2 FQNEAQ (reference sequence). The CDR3 sequence: CASSSLTGTGGEKLFF. CDR3 coding DNA: TGTGCCAGCAGCTCGTTAACCGGGACAGGGGGTGAAAAACTGTTTTTT.

This chain links TRBV11-2 with TRBJ1-5, with D perhaps TRBD1 (6 bases). CDR3 size: 16 residues. The V end lost 6 bases, the J end lost 0 bases, and 15 bases lay between the germline ends. The germline CDR1 and CDR2 sequences are SGHAT and FQNNGV. This CDR3 reads CASSLWSGDSNQPQHF. The CDR3 nucleotides are TGTGCCAGCAGTTTGTGGTCAGGGGATAGCAATCAGCCCCAGCATTTT.